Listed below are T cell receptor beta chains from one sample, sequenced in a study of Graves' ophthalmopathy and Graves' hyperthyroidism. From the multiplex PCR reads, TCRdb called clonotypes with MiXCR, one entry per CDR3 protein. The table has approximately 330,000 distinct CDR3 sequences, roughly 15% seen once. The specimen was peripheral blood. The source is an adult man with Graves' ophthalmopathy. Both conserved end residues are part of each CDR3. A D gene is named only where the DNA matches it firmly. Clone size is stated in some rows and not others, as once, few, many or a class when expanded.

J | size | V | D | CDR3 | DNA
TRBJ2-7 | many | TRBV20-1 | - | CSASGPGAGATYEQYF | TGCAGTGCTAGCGGTCCTGGGGCAGGGGCGACCTACGAGCAGTACTTC
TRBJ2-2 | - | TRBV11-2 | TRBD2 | CASSPSFGLGTGELFF | TGTGCCAGCAGCCCCTCCTTCGGACTAGGCACCGGGGAGCTGTTTTTT
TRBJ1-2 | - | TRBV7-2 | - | CASSPTTGLNYGYTF | TGTGCCAGCAGCCCGACTACAGGGCTGAACTATGGCTACACCTTC
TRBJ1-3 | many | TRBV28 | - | CASSLMAWDSGNTIYF | TGTGCCAGCAGTTTAATGGCCTGGGACTCTGGAAACACCATATATTTT
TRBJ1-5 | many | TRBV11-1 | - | CASSLYSGQSNQPQHF | TGTGCCAGCAGCTTGTATAGTGGACAGAGCAATCAGCCCCAGCATTTT
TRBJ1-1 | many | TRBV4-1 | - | CASSQHRAATEAFF | TGCGCCAGCAGCCAACACAGGGCGGCCACTGAAGCTTTCTTT
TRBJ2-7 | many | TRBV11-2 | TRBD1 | CASSLVGPGQGSEQYF | TGTGCCAGCAGCTTAGTGGGTCCGGGACAGGGGAGCGAGCAGTACTTC
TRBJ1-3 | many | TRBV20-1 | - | CSAEDPAHGNTIYF | TGCAGTGCCGAGGACCCGGCCCATGGAAACACCATATATTTT
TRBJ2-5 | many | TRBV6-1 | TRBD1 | CASRRDRTLQEAQYF | TGTGCCAGCAGGAGGGACAGGACCCTCCAAGAGGCCCAGTACTTC
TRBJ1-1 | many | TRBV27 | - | CASSPRESAEAFF | TGTGCCAGCAGTCCCCGGGAGAGCGCTGAAGCTTTCTTT
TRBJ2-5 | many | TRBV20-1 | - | CSASLIRETQYF | TGCAGTGCTAGCCTGATTCGAGAGACCCAGTACTTC
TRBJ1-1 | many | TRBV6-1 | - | CASSPRDGEAFF | TGTGCCAGCAGCCCCAGGGACGGTGAAGCTTTCTTT
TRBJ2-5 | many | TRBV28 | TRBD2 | CASINLGGTRETQYF | TGTGCCAGCATCAATCTCGGCGGGACTAGGGAGACCCAGTACTTC
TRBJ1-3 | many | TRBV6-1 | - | CASSGQPGSGNTIYF | TGTGCCAGCAGTGGACAACCGGGCTCTGGAAACACCATATATTTT
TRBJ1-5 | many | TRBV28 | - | CASTIQRAGNQPQHF | TGTGCCAGCACCATCCAACGGGCAGGCAATCAGCCCCAGCATTTT
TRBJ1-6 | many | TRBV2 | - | CASSDRSRDSPLHF | TGTGCCAGCAGTGATCGCAGTCGGGATTCACCCCTCCACTTT
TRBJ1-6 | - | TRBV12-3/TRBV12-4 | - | CASSHTGTSEHSPLHF | TGTGCCAGCAGCCACACAGGGACCTCGGAGCATTCACCCCTCCACTTT
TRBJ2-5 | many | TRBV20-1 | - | CSASQVFGETQYF | TGCAGTGCTAGCCAGGTTTTCGGGGAGACCCAGTACTTC
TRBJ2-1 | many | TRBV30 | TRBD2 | CAWSRTGLAVNEQFF | TGTGCCTGGAGTCGGACAGGACTAGCGGTCAATGAGCAGTTCTTC
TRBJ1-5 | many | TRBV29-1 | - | CSVETGASNQPQHF | TGCAGCGTTGAGACCGGGGCTAGCAATCAGCCCCAGCATTTT
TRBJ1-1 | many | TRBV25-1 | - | CASSYAWNTEAFF | TGTGCCAGCAGTTATGCCTGGAACACTGAAGCTTTCTTT
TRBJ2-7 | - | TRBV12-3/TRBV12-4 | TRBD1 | CASSLTPGQARSGAISPLHF | TGTGCCAGCAGTTTGACTCCGGGACAGGCTAGATCAGGGGCGATTTCACCCCTCCACTTC
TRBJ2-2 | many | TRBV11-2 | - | CASSLVSQGWNTGELFF | TGTGCCAGCAGCTTAGTCAGCCAAGGATGGAACACCGGGGAGCTGTTTTTT
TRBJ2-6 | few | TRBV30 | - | CAWIFLSSRANVLTF | TGTGCCTGGATCTTTCTAAGTTCTAGGGCCAACGTCCTGACTTTC
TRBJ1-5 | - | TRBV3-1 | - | CASSQDPYRNQPQHF | TGTGCCAGCAGCCAAGACCCCTATCGCAATCAGCCCCAGCATTTT
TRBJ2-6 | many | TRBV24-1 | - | CATSDRRDSGANVLTF | TGTGCCACCAGTGACCGCCGGGACTCTGGGGCCAACGTCCTGACTTTC
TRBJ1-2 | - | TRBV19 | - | CASGGGTLDGYTF | TGTGCCAGCGGGGGCGGGACATTGGATGGCTACACCTTC
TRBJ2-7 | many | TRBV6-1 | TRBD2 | CACRRPSGSSYEQYF | TGTGCCTGCAGGAGGCCAAGCGGGAGCTCCTACGAGCAGTACTTC
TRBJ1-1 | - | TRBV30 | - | CAWSEVNTEAFF | TGTGCCTGGAGTGAGGTGAACACTGAAGCTTTCTTT
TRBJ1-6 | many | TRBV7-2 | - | CASSLVPSASASPLHF | TGTGCCAGCAGCTTAGTACCCAGCGCCTCTGCTTCACCCCTCCACTTT
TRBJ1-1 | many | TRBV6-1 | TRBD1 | CASSETRQGEAFF | TGTGCCAGCAGTGAGACCCGACAGGGGGAAGCTTTCTTT
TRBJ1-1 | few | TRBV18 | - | CASSPRPGSTEAFF | TGTGCCAGCTCACCACGGCCGGGCTCCACTGAAGCTTTCTTT
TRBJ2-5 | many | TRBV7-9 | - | CASSESRERETQYF | TGTGCCAGCAGCGAAAGCAGGGAACGGGAGACCCAGTACTTC
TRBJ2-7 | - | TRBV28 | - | CASIGRLGGPSSYEQYF | TGTGCCAGCATAGGAAGGTTGGGGGGTCCTAGCTCCTACGAGCAGTACTTC
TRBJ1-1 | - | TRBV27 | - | CASRRLDRSLGATEAFF | TGTGCCAGCAGAAGACTCGACAGGAGCCTTGGGGCCACTGAAGCTTTCTTT
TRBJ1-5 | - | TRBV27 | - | CASSRDDANQPQHF | TGTGCCAGCAGTCGGGACGACGCGAATCAGCCCCAGCATTTT
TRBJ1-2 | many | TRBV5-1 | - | CASSAAALGPASYGYTF | TGCGCCAGCAGCGCCGCGGCCCTCGGGCCAGCTAGCTATGGCTACACCTTC
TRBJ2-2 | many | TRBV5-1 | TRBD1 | CASRRGQGAGELFF | TGCGCCAGCAGACGGGGACAGGGGGCCGGGGAGCTGTTTTTT
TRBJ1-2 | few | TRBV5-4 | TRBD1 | CASSTDRETGYTF | TGTGCCAGCAGCACGGACAGGGAAACTGGCTACACCTTC
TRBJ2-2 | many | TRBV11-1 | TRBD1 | CASSFQATGGSGTGELFF | TGTGCCAGCAGCTTCCAAGCGACAGGGGGCTCGGGGACCGGGGAGCTGTTTTTT
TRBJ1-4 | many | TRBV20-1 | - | CSAQTVTATTNEKLFF | TGCAGTGCCCAAACGGTGACAGCAACAACTAATGAAAAACTGTTTTTT
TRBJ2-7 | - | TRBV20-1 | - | CSARRTTSYEQYF | TGCAGTGCACGACGGACTACCTCCTACGAGCAGTACTTC
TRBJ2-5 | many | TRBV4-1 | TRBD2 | CASSLNPGLAFETQYF | TGCGCCAGCAGCCTAAACCCGGGACTAGCATTTGAGACCCAGTACTTC